This T cell receptor beta chain originates from a study of naive and memory T cell subsets. Overnight CMV lysate stimulation of fresh PBMCs defined donor CMV status by CD4+ IFNgamma. CD8 T cells were positively selected from what remained after CD4 positive selection. Four subsets defined by CD45RA and CD27 were sorted after CD3, CD4, CD8 and live/dead staining. An equimolar mix of two oligonucleotides served as the beta constant-region primer for TRBC1 and TRBC2. Ligated cDNA was amplified by four rounds of PCR with nested alpha and beta constant-region primers and SP2. TCRdb re-called the UMI-ligation and nested PCR reads through MiXCR, storing one row per CDR3 protein. Found here are about 150,000 distinct CDR3 sequences, approximately 22% of them singletons; the top ten hold 0.11%. This clonotype was recorded at least ten times. Its antigen is currently unknown. Germline V gene data show CDR1 as MNHEY and CDR2 as SVGAGI. The CDR3 spans 12 residues. V gave up 5 bases and J gave up 2 bases, with 5 bases separating them.

Overall study findings and caveats: Expression changes during T cell differentiation may affect RNA-based TCR counts. A few larger clonotypes appeared in naive repertoires, especially CD8, possibly memory cells re-expressing CD45RA.

Sequencing was done on a sample of naive CD4+ T cells from blood. The sequence was obtained from a human donor in good health. The rearrangement joins TRBV6-5 to TRBJ2-3; D remains unclear. The CDR3 protein is CASSDLTDTQYF. The CDR3 bases are TGTGCCAGCAGTGACCTCACAGATACGCAGTATTTT.